A selection of T cell receptor beta chains follows, all from one sample in a study of long-term antiretroviral therapy in people with HIV. The data were produced by immunoSEQ multiplex PCR, yet TCRdb's version contains in-frame clones alone and is incomplete. In the table there are over 35,000 clones, 80% of which are singletons. The sample in question was unsorted PBMCs, obtained 3.4 years after starting antiretroviral therapy. The source of these receptors is a man aged 25 to 45 with HIV. CDR3s include the opening cysteine and the closing phenylalanine or tryptophan. Each record gives: clone size, D gene, J gene, V gene, CDR3 DNA, CDR3 protein. D genes are given only for firm matches. Not every row has a clone size; where given, it reads once, few, many or a size class.

clone size: NA; D gene: TRBD2; J gene: TRBJ2-1; V gene: TRBV9; CDR3 DNA: TGTGCCAGCAGCGTCCAAGCGATGGGGCTAGCGGCCTACAATGAGCAGTTCTTC; CDR3 protein: CASSVQAMGLAAYNEQFF
clone size: NA; D gene: NA; J gene: TRBJ2-1; V gene: TRBV7-2; CDR3 DNA: TGTGCCAGCAGCTTAGCAATGTTCAATGAGCAGTTCTTC; CDR3 protein: CASSLAMFNEQFF
clone size: NA; D gene: NA; J gene: TRBJ1-1; V gene: TRBV5-1; CDR3 DNA: TGCGCCAGCAGCTTCGGCGGGCAGTCTAACACTGAAGCTTTCTTT; CDR3 protein: CASSFGGQSNTEAFF
clone size: NA; D gene: TRBD2; J gene: TRBJ2-1; V gene: TRBV6-1; CDR3 DNA: TGTGCCAGCAGGGAGGGCGGGAGATATGAGCAGTTCTTC; CDR3 protein: CASREGGRYEQFF
clone size: NA; D gene: TRBD2; J gene: TRBJ2-7; V gene: TRBV28; CDR3 DNA: TGTGCCAGCAGTGCCCCGGGACTAGGTCCCTACGAGCAGTACTTC; CDR3 protein: CASSAPGLGPYEQYF
clone size: NA; D gene: NA; J gene: TRBJ2-7; V gene: TRBV6-5; CDR3 DNA: TGTGCCACCATGAGATCCTACGAGCAGTACTTC; CDR3 protein: CATMRSYEQYF
clone size: NA; D gene: NA; J gene: TRBJ1-1; V gene: TRBV27; CDR3 DNA: TGTGCCAGCAGTTTCTATACACCAGGCTCGGGGAACACTGAAGCTTTCTTT; CDR3 protein: CASSFYTPGSGNTEAFF
clone size: NA; D gene: NA; J gene: TRBJ2-1; V gene: TRBV7-9; CDR3 DNA: TGTGCCAGCAGCGAAGACAGATACAATGAGCAGTTCTTC; CDR3 protein: CASSEDRYNEQFF
clone size: NA; D gene: TRBD1; J gene: TRBJ1-2; V gene: TRBV19; CDR3 DNA: TGTGCCAGTAGTATTTCAGGGGGAATTGGCTACACCTTC; CDR3 protein: CASSISGGIGYTF
clone size: NA; D gene: TRBD1; J gene: TRBJ1-1; V gene: TRBV29-1; CDR3 DNA: TGCAGCCCATTAGTAGGGACAGGAGTGAACACTGAAGCTTTCTTT; CDR3 protein: CSPLVGTGVNTEAFF
clone size: NA; D gene: TRBD2; J gene: TRBJ2-7; V gene: TRBV27; CDR3 DNA: TGTGCCAGCAGTTTCGGGGGGGGCTCCTACGAGCAGTACTTC; CDR3 protein: CASSFGGGSYEQYF
clone size: NA; D gene: NA; J gene: TRBJ2-5; V gene: TRBV6-5; CDR3 DNA: TGTGCCAGCAGAGCCGGACAGCCCCAAGAGACCCAGTACTTC; CDR3 protein: CASRAGQPQETQYF
clone size: NA; D gene: TRBD1; J gene: TRBJ2-6; V gene: TRBV7-9; CDR3 DNA: TGTGCCGCCCCAGGGGGCAGGGCCAACGTCCTGACTTTC; CDR3 protein: CAAPGGRANVLTF
clone size: once; D gene: NA; J gene: TRBJ1-2; V gene: TRBV4-2; CDR3 DNA: TGTGCCAGCAGCCAAGATCAGAATAATGGCTACACCTTC; CDR3 protein: CASSQDQNNGYTF
clone size: NA; D gene: NA; J gene: TRBJ2-2; V gene: TRBV5-4; CDR3 DNA: TGTGCCAGCAGCCGTGGGACGGCGAACACCGGGGAGCTGTTTTTT; CDR3 protein: CASSRGTANTGELFF
clone size: NA; D gene: TRBD2; J gene: TRBJ2-3; V gene: TRBV7-2; CDR3 DNA: TGTGCCAGCAGCTTAGAAGGGGGTAGCGGGAGCACGCAGTATTTT; CDR3 protein: CASSLEGGSGSTQYF
clone size: NA; D gene: NA; J gene: TRBJ1-6; V gene: TRBV2; CDR3 DNA: TGTGCCAGCAGTGGGGACGTGGATTCACCCCTCCACTTT; CDR3 protein: CASSGDVDSPLHF
clone size: NA; D gene: NA; J gene: TRBJ1-4; V gene: TRBV28; CDR3 DNA: TGTGCCAGCAGTTTTTTTGCAACTAATGAAAAACTGTTTTTT; CDR3 protein: CASSFFATNEKLFF
clone size: few; D gene: TRBD2; J gene: TRBJ2-7; V gene: TRBV9; CDR3 DNA: TGTGCCAGCAGCGTAGAAGCGGGAGCTCTCTACGAGCAGTACTTC; CDR3 protein: CASSVEAGALYEQYF
clone size: NA; D gene: NA; J gene: TRBJ2-1; V gene: TRBV5-6; CDR3 DNA: TGTGCCAGCACCCGGACTCATCGGGATGAGCAGTTCTTC; CDR3 protein: CASTRTHRDEQFF
clone size: NA; D gene: NA; J gene: TRBJ2-7; V gene: TRBV7-8; CDR3 DNA: TGTGCCAGCACCCCACCCAACTACTACGAGCAGTACTTC; CDR3 protein: CASTPPNYYEQYF
clone size: NA; D gene: NA; J gene: TRBJ2-7; V gene: TRBV7-9; CDR3 DNA: TGTGCCAGCAGCTTAGAACGTGGACGGGACGAGCAGTACTTC; CDR3 protein: CASSLERGRDEQYF
clone size: NA; D gene: NA; J gene: TRBJ2-7; V gene: TRBV10-3; CDR3 DNA: TGTGCCATCAGTGCCGTGCAGGGATATTCCGAGCAGTACTTC; CDR3 protein: CAISAVQGYSEQYF
clone size: NA; D gene: NA; J gene: TRBJ1-2; V gene: TRBV9; CDR3 DNA: TGTGCCAGCAGCGGGGCCCCACAGGGATTTGGCTATGGCTACACCTTC; CDR3 protein: CASSGAPQGFGYGYTF
clone size: NA; D gene: TRBD1; J gene: TRBJ2-2; V gene: TRBV19; CDR3 DNA: TGTGCCAGTACTACCGGGACAGGGGGTCCCGGGGAGCTGTTTTTT; CDR3 protein: CASTTGTGGPGELFF
clone size: NA; D gene: TRBD1; J gene: TRBJ2-7; V gene: TRBV30; CDR3 DNA: TGTGCCTGGAGGGACAGGGGCTCTAGCGGACTCTCCTACGAGCAGTACTTC; CDR3 protein: CAWRDRGSSGLSYEQYF
clone size: NA; D gene: NA; J gene: TRBJ2-1; V gene: TRBV5-1; CDR3 DNA: TGCGCCAGCAGCATTGACACTAACTCCTACAATGAGCAGTTCTTC; CDR3 protein: CASSIDTNSYNEQFF
clone size: NA; D gene: NA; J gene: TRBJ2-2; V gene: TRBV7-3; CDR3 DNA: TGTGCCAGCAGCCTCAGGGTAACCGGGGAGCTGTTTTTT; CDR3 protein: CASSLRVTGELFF
clone size: NA; D gene: NA; J gene: TRBJ1-2; V gene: TRBV5-1; CDR3 DNA: TGCGCCAGCAGCAATGGACTCCTGCTAACTAACTATGGCTACACCTTC; CDR3 protein: CASSNGLLLTNYGYTF
clone size: NA; D gene: NA; J gene: TRBJ2-2; V gene: TRBV19; CDR3 DNA: TGTGCCAGTAGTATGGCGGGAATTAACACCGGGGAGCTGTTTTTT; CDR3 protein: CASSMAGINTGELFF
clone size: NA; D gene: NA; J gene: TRBJ1-1; V gene: TRBV6-6; CDR3 DNA: TGTGCCAGCAGTCTGCAGGGTATGAACACTGAAGCTTTCTTT; CDR3 protein: CASSLQGMNTEAFF
clone size: NA; D gene: NA; J gene: TRBJ1-5; V gene: TRBV7-2; CDR3 DNA: TGTGCCAGCAGCTTAGATGGACAGAGCTATCAGCCCCAGCATTTT; CDR3 protein: CASSLDGQSYQPQHF
clone size: NA; D gene: NA; J gene: TRBJ2-7; V gene: TRBV15; CDR3 DNA: TGTGCCACCAGCACCAATTACGAGCAGTACTTC; CDR3 protein: CATSTNYEQYF
clone size: NA; D gene: NA; J gene: TRBJ2-2; V gene: TRBV9; CDR3 DNA: TGTGCCAGCAGCGTATCCGACACCGGGGAGCTGTTTTTT; CDR3 protein: CASSVSDTGELFF
clone size: NA; D gene: TRBD2; J gene: TRBJ2-1; V gene: TRBV9; CDR3 DNA: TGTGCCAGCAGCCCGGGGGCGGGAGGTCCCTACAATGAGCAGTTCTTC; CDR3 protein: CASSPGAGGPYNEQFF
clone size: NA; D gene: NA; J gene: TRBJ2-1; V gene: TRBV10-1; CDR3 DNA: TGCGCCAGCAGTGATACCGGGTTAAACAATGAGCAGTTCTTC; CDR3 protein: CASSDTGLNNEQFF
clone size: NA; D gene: NA; J gene: TRBJ2-7; V gene: TRBV20-1; CDR3 DNA: TGCAGTGCCCAGCCTAGGGGCGAGCAGTACTTC; CDR3 protein: CSAQPRGEQYF
clone size: NA; D gene: NA; J gene: TRBJ2-1; V gene: TRBV11-2; CDR3 DNA: TGTGCCAGCAGCTCCTTTTTAAATGAGCAGTTCTTC; CDR3 protein: CASSSFLNEQFF
clone size: NA; D gene: NA; J gene: TRBJ1-3; V gene: TRBV4-3; CDR3 DNA: TGCGCCAGCAGCCAAGAGGGGCAGGGCGTAAACACCATATATTTT; CDR3 protein: CASSQEGQGVNTIYF
clone size: NA; D gene: TRBD1; J gene: TRBJ2-7; V gene: TRBV15; CDR3 DNA: TGTGCCACCAGCATAAACAGGGGTAGCTACGAGCAGTACTTC; CDR3 protein: CATSINRGSYEQYF
clone size: NA; D gene: TRBD2; J gene: TRBJ2-7; V gene: TRBV28; CDR3 DNA: TGTGCCAGTACGGGAGGGGGGGAGCAGTACTTC; CDR3 protein: CASTGGGEQYF
clone size: once; D gene: NA; J gene: TRBJ1-1; V gene: TRBV10-3; CDR3 DNA: TGTGCCATCTCTGTTCTGGGAAAAGAAGCTTTCTTT; CDR3 protein: CAISVLGKEAFF
clone size: few; D gene: NA; J gene: TRBJ2-2; V gene: TRBV9; CDR3 DNA: TGTGCCAGCAGCCCCCAAGTGGTAGCCTCCGGGGAGCTGTTTTTT; CDR3 protein: CASSPQVVASGELFF
clone size: few; D gene: TRBD1; J gene: TRBJ1-4; V gene: TRBV6-6; CDR3 DNA: TGTGCCAGCAGTTACTCATCAGGGGGTAATGAAAAACTGTTTTTT; CDR3 protein: CASSYSSGGNEKLFF
clone size: NA; D gene: TRBD2; J gene: TRBJ2-1; V gene: TRBV27; CDR3 DNA: TGTGCCAGCAGTTTAGTAGCGGGACTATACAATGAGCAGTTCTTC; CDR3 protein: CASSLVAGLYNEQFF
clone size: NA; D gene: NA; J gene: TRBJ2-3; V gene: TRBV27; CDR3 DNA: TGTGCCAGCAGTTTTTCGGCCTCGGGGGCAGATACGCAGTATTTT; CDR3 protein: CASSFSASGADTQYF
clone size: NA; D gene: TRBD1; J gene: TRBJ2-5; V gene: TRBV18; CDR3 DNA: TGTGCCAGCCGGGTCGGGACAGGGGGAGAGACCCAGTACTTC; CDR3 protein: CASRVGTGGETQYF
clone size: NA; D gene: NA; J gene: TRBJ2-7; V gene: TRBV7-3; CDR3 DNA: TGTGCCAGCAGCGTCGATTACTACGAGCAGTACTTC; CDR3 protein: CASSVDYYEQYF
clone size: NA; D gene: NA; J gene: TRBJ2-1; V gene: TRBV11-3; CDR3 DNA: TGTGCCAGCAGCCTCGACGGGGACAATGAGCAGTTCTTC; CDR3 protein: CASSLDGDNEQFF
clone size: NA; D gene: NA; J gene: TRBJ2-7; V gene: TRBV6-9; CDR3 DNA: TGTGCCAGCAGTTGGGAGTGGGTTAGGGGCTACGAGCAGTACTTC; CDR3 protein: CASSWEWVRGYEQYF
clone size: NA; D gene: TRBD1; J gene: TRBJ1-2; V gene: TRBV9; CDR3 DNA: TGTGCCAGCAGCGTAGCGGGCAGGGGGACTGACGGCTACACCTTC; CDR3 protein: CASSVAGRGTDGYTF
clone size: once; D gene: NA; J gene: TRBJ1-1; V gene: TRBV30; CDR3 DNA: TGTGCCTGGAGTGTACGGGGTCAGGCTTTCTTT; CDR3 protein: CAWSVRGQAFF
clone size: few; D gene: NA; J gene: TRBJ2-2; V gene: TRBV18; CDR3 DNA: TGTGCCAGCTCATGGGTGGACGGGGAGCTGTTTTTT; CDR3 protein: CASSWVDGELFF
clone size: NA; D gene: TRBD2; J gene: TRBJ2-7; V gene: TRBV4-3; CDR3 DNA: TGCGCCAGCAGCCAATACCCCCTGGGACTAGCGGAGACCTACGAGCAGTACTTC; CDR3 protein: CASSQYPLGLAETYEQYF
clone size: NA; D gene: TRBD1; J gene: TRBJ1-2; V gene: TRBV5-6; CDR3 DNA: TGTGCCAGCAGCTTTACGGGGACAGAGATCCCCTTCGGCTACACCTTC; CDR3 protein: CASSFTGTEIPFGYTF